This T cell receptor (beta chain) was recorded in a study of T-cell memory formation after mild COVID-19. Study-wide results and caveats: Several responding clones turned up in pre-infection memory, indicating that cross-reactive memory may have taken part.

To note about this clonotype: Its antigen is unidentified.

TCRdb re-called the 5' RACE reads with MiXCR, one entry per CDR3 protein. The data contain hundreds of thousands of distinct CDR3 sequences, roughly 15% of them singletons. The CDR3 length is 14 residues. After removal of 1 base from V and 3 bases from J, the junction contained 2 bases not matched to a gene. The germline CDR1 and CDR2 sequences are LGHNA and YSLEER. This chain joins TRBV4-3 and TRBJ2-7; 8 bases are a match to TRBD2. Specimen: PBMCs or a T cell subset sorted from them (not recorded which). The source of this sequence is an adult woman who had mild COVID-19 (a few samples of this study predate the infection). Cell type and time point are not known. The CDR3 here is CASSQAAGDYEQYF. As DNA, the CDR3 is TGCGCCAGCAGCCAAGCAGCGGGAGACTACGAGCAGTACTTC.